Below are 5 T cell receptor beta chains sequenced from a single sample in a study of T cells in Graves' hyperthyroidism and ophthalmopathy. The CDR3 regions of TCR beta were amplified from RNA transcripts. The study used the HTBI primer set for a first-round RT-PCR of the TCR CDR3. TCRdb reprocessed the multiplex PCR reads via MiXCR and lists one record per CDR3 protein. The sample has about 380,000 distinct CDR3 sequences, approximately 15% seen once. The source material was blood. These receptor sequences come from a woman aged 55-75 years with Graves' hyperthyroidism.

About this clonotype itself: It may be a read error: a sequence one base away is much more abundant. The chain combines TRBV20-1 with TRBJ1-3; D not resolved. The CDR3 has 12 amino acids. Per germline, CDR1 DFQATT and CDR2 SNEGSKA (reference sequence). The CDR3 spells CSPRSAGNTIYF. In nucleotides, the CDR3 is TGCAGTCCTAGATCTGCCGGAAACACCATATATTTT.

About this clonotype itself: Just one base apart from a much larger clone, this may be a read error. This chain joins TRBV5-1 and TRBJ2-1; tentative D call: TRBD1 (6 bases). The end of the DNA aligns better with TRBJ2-7, so the J call may be wrong. Germline V CDR1 and CDR2: SGHRS, YFSETQ. The CDR3 consists of 15 residues. The CDR3 sequence is CASSSTGASYNEQYF. CDR3 bases: TGCGCCAGCAGCTCGACAGGAGCTTCCTACAATGAGCAGTACTTC.

This clonotype occurred many times. The chain joins TRBV3-1 to TRBJ2-7; 9 nucleotides align to TRBD1. This CDR3 is 16 amino acids long. Germline trimming cut 4 bases from V and 4 bases from J; bases unmatched to any gene: 11. CDR1 is LGHDT, CDR2 YNNKEL, per germline (reference sequence). CDR3 region: CASSLGTGGAGYEQYF. For the CDR3, the DNA is TGTGCCAGCAGCCTAGGCACAGGGGGCGCAGGATACGAGCAGTACTTC.

This clonotype was recorded many times. The chain carries TRBV5-1 and TRBJ2-7; possibly TRBD1 or TRBD2 for D (5 bases each). The CDR3 has 13 amino acids. V was trimmed by 5 bases and J by 5 bases, leaving 14 bases between them. Per the germline V gene, CDR1 is SGHRS and CDR2 is YFSETQ. As DNA, the CDR3 is TGCGCCAGCAGGTGGGGGTTGAGCGACGAGCAGTACTTC. It encodes CASRWGLSDEQYF.

This clonotype was detected many times. The chain combines TRBV24-1 with TRBJ2-3; D call uncertain. The CDR3 is 13 amino acids. Germline V gene data show CDR1 as KGHDR and CDR2 as SFDVKD. The ends were cut back, 1 base at V and 4 bases at J, with 5 bases in the middle. The CDR3 coding sequence is TGTGCCACCAGTGATTTTCGTTCAGATACGCAGTATTTT. This sequence encodes CATSDFRSDTQYF.